This TCR beta chain was observed in a study of shared T cell receptors in the human thymus. V was shortened by 4 bases and J by 5 bases, with 15 bases between the two germline ends. The CDR3 extends over 14 amino acids. CDR1 is SGHDT and CDR2 is YYEEEE in the germline V gene. Profiling relied on immunoSEQ multiplex PCR, and the TCRdb table lists in-frame clones only, not all of them. The table records hundreds of thousands of clones, approximately 85% of them present only once. This same sample was also taken into another study, of human thymus T cells. According to that study: Immunologically healthy infants in Finland undergoing congenital heart defect surgery were the donors. Thymic resections from corrective heart surgery supplied the tissue. Apparent bias marked the V and J gene usage of thymic and blood repertoires.

V usage is TRBV5-6 and J usage is TRBJ1-2; D gene unclear. Sequencing was carried out using thymocytes. This TCR was recovered from a girl less than two years old with a congenital heart defect. CDR3 region: CASSPGIWRYGYTF. CDR3 bases: TGTGCCAGCAGCCCGGGGATCTGGCGGTATGGCTACACCTTC.